Sequencing of this T cell receptor beta chain was carried out in a study of blood T cell repertoires in COVID-19. TCRdb's table, derived via immunoSEQ multiplex PCR, lists solely in-frame clones and lacks some. The sample has some 350,000 clones; around nine tenths are singletons. The sample was peripheral blood. The origin of this receptor is a woman between 18 and 29 years old who had recovered from COVID-19.

CDR3: CAWSRGEKLFF. As DNA, the CDR3 is TGTGCCTGGAGTCGAGGTGAAAAACTGTTTTTT. The chain is built from TRBV30 and TRBJ1-4; D remains ambiguous. Germline lookup yields CDR1 GTSNPN and CDR2 SVGIG (reference sequence). V dropped 2 bases and J dropped 7 bases, with 5 bases sitting between them. The CDR3 has 11 residues.